Listed below are T cell receptor beta chains from one sample, sequenced in a study of CD4 T cells in relation to SARS-CoV-2 and coronaviruses. Assay: immunoSEQ multiplex PCR; the TCRdb copy retains only in-frame clones and omits some. The table has about 19,000 clones, 75% to 85% seen once. No antigen has been assigned to these receptors. What was sequenced was CD4+ T cells from PBMCs, cultured in vitro. The receptors originated from a human donor in good health. Each CDR3 is given with its conserved first and last residue. D genes are given only for firm matches. Part of the rows lack a size; the others show once, few, many or a class for expanded clones.

J: TRBJ2-6
D: NA
size: few
V: TRBV19
CDR3: CASSMRRGMNSGANVLTF
DNA: TGTGCCAGTAGTATGAGGAGGGGAATGAACTCTGGGGCCAACGTCCTGACTTTC

J: TRBJ2-1
D: TRBD2
size: NA
V: TRBV5-1
CDR3: CASSSSSGGYNEQFF
DNA: TGCGCCAGCAGCTCGTCTAGCGGGGGCTACAATGAGCAGTTCTTC

J: TRBJ2-1
D: TRBD2
size: once
V: TRBV11-3
CDR3: CASSLEAGGRNEQFF
DNA: TGTGCCAGCAGCTTAGAAGCGGGAGGGCGGAATGAGCAGTTCTTC

J: TRBJ1-6
D: NA
size: few
V: TRBV5-1
CDR3: CASSLGWDTSPLHF
DNA: TGCGCCAGCAGCTTGGGTTGGGACACCTCACCCCTCCACTTT

J: TRBJ2-1
D: NA
size: NA
V: TRBV5-1
CDR3: CASSLEGSPYYNEQFF
DNA: TGCGCCAGCAGCTTGGAGGGCAGTCCTTACTACAATGAGCAGTTCTTC

J: TRBJ2-1
D: NA
size: NA
V: TRBV24-1
CDR3: CATFFRYNNEQFF
DNA: TGTGCCACCTTCTTTAGATACAACAATGAGCAGTTCTTC

J: TRBJ2-3
D: TRBD1
size: NA
V: TRBV7-2
CDR3: CASSMGQGGDTQYF
DNA: TGTGCCAGCAGCATGGGACAGGGTGGAGATACGCAGTATTTT

J: TRBJ2-2
D: NA
size: NA
V: TRBV10-3
CDR3: CAISETLKPGELFF
DNA: TGTGCCATCAGTGAGACTCTAAAGCCCGGGGAGCTGTTTTTT

J: TRBJ1-2
D: NA
size: NA
V: TRBV6-5
CDR3: CASTKRTANPYGYTF
DNA: TGTGCCAGCACCAAGAGGACGGCAAACCCCTATGGCTACACCTTC

J: TRBJ1-5
D: NA
size: NA
V: TRBV19
CDR3: CASSGQISNQPQHF
DNA: TGTGCCAGTAGTGGTCAGATTAGCAATCAGCCCCAGCATTTT

J: TRBJ1-4
D: NA
size: once
V: TRBV7-9
CDR3: CASSLGGGQKEKLFF
DNA: TGTGCCAGCAGCTTAGGAGGGGGACAAAAGGAAAAACTGTTTTTT

J: TRBJ2-1
D: TRBD2
size: few
V: TRBV7-2
CDR3: CASSSPGGPIYNEQFF
DNA: TGTGCCAGCAGCTCACCGGGGGGGCCGATCTACAATGAGCAGTTCTTC

J: TRBJ1-3
D: NA
size: few
V: TRBV19
CDR3: CASSPRSGPPYRNTIYF
DNA: TGTGCCAGTAGTCCACGTTCAGGTCCTCCTTATCGAAACACCATATATTTT

J: TRBJ2-1
D: TRBD2
size: NA
V: TRBV6-5
CDR3: CASSYSGTTQFF
DNA: TGTGCCAGCAGTTACTCCGGGACTACGCAGTTCTTC

J: TRBJ1-3
D: NA
size: NA
V: TRBV6-6
CDR3: CASSYISGNTIYF
DNA: TGTGCCAGCAGTTACATCTCAGGAAACACCATATATTTT

J: TRBJ2-3
D: NA
size: NA
V: TRBV2
CDR3: CASSELQGYTDTQYF
DNA: TGTGCCAGCAGTGAACTGCAGGGCTACACAGATACGCAGTATTTT

J: TRBJ2-7
D: NA
size: few
V: TRBV5-1
CDR3: CASRITQGRAYEQYF
DNA: TGCGCCAGCAGAATTACACAGGGGAGGGCCTACGAGCAGTACTTC

J: TRBJ2-5
D: NA
size: NA
V: TRBV19
CDR3: CASMAQGQETQYF
DNA: TGTGCCAGTATGGCGCAGGGCCAAGAGACCCAGTACTTC

J: TRBJ2-3
D: TRBD1
size: NA
V: TRBV10-3
CDR3: CAISEPGTGFTQYF
DNA: TGTGCCATCAGTGAGCCGGGGACAGGGTTTACGCAGTATTTT

J: TRBJ1-2
D: NA
size: NA
V: TRBV4-2
CDR3: CASSQAQGLSEGYTF
DNA: TGTGCCAGCAGCCAAGCACAGGGCCTCTCGGAAGGCTACACCTTC

J: TRBJ2-7
D: TRBD2
size: NA
V: TRBV7-2
CDR3: CASSSSRGTNEQYF
DNA: TGTGCCAGCAGCTCCTCTCGGGGGACTAACGAGCAGTACTTC

J: TRBJ2-7
D: NA
size: NA
V: TRBV7-8
CDR3: CASSLDGGGEQYF
DNA: TGTGCCAGCAGCTTAGACGGGGGCGGCGAGCAGTACTTC

J: TRBJ1-1
D: NA
size: NA
V: TRBV2
CDR3: CASSDGTRYMNTEAFF
DNA: TGTGCCAGCAGTGACGGGACAAGATACATGAACACTGAAGCTTTCTTT

J: TRBJ2-4
D: TRBD2
size: NA
V: TRBV10-1
CDR3: CASSPGTSGGLAKNIQYF
DNA: TGCGCCAGCAGCCCCGGGACTAGCGGGGGATTAGCCAAAAACATTCAGTACTTC

J: TRBJ2-2
D: TRBD2
size: NA
V: TRBV6-1
CDR3: CASSELGLAGVTGELFF
DNA: TGTGCCAGCAGTGAATTGGGACTAGCGGGAGTCACCGGGGAGCTGTTTTTT

J: TRBJ1-1
D: NA
size: NA
V: TRBV6-5
CDR3: CASRREAGWNTEAFF
DNA: TGTGCCAGTCGGCGGGAGGCTGGTTGGAACACTGAAGCTTTCTTT

J: TRBJ1-1
D: NA
size: NA
V: TRBV18
CDR3: CASSPTDDNTEAFF
DNA: TGTGCCAGCTCACCTACGGACGATAACACTGAAGCTTTCTTT

J: TRBJ1-2
D: NA
size: NA
V: TRBV4-3
CDR3: CASSRADSPNYGYTF
DNA: TGCGCCAGCAGCCGTGCCGACAGCCCTAACTATGGCTACACCTTC

J: TRBJ1-5
D: NA
size: NA
V: TRBV7-9
CDR3: CASSLVGGSGPQHF
DNA: TGTGCCAGCAGCTTAGTAGGGGGGAGTGGACCCCAGCATTTT

J: TRBJ2-6
D: TRBD2
size: once
V: TRBV5-4
CDR3: CASSLGGLASTGANVLTF
DNA: TGTGCCAGCAGCTTGGGGGGACTAGCATCGACTGGGGCCAACGTCCTGACTTTC

J: TRBJ2-1
D: TRBD2
size: NA
V: TRBV5-1
CDR3: CASTPTGSGRGFDEQFF
DNA: TGCGCCAGCACTCCCACAGGTAGCGGGAGGGGTTTCGATGAGCAGTTCTTC

J: TRBJ2-3
D: TRBD2
size: NA
V: TRBV3-1/TRBV3-2
CDR3: CASSTPSPGRDTQYF
DNA: TGTGCCAGCAGCACCCCCTCTCCCGGGAGGGATACGCAGTATTTT

J: TRBJ1-5
D: NA
size: NA
V: TRBV4-2
CDR3: CASSQASFQPQHF
DNA: TGTGCCAGCAGCCAAGCATCATTTCAGCCCCAGCATTTT

J: TRBJ1-1
D: TRBD1
size: NA
V: TRBV29-1
CDR3: CSVGGGRGFTEAFF
DNA: TGCAGCGTTGGGGGGGGCAGGGGGTTTACTGAAGCTTTCTTT

J: TRBJ1-4
D: TRBD1
size: NA
V: TRBV4-3
CDR3: CASSHVGQGLEKEKLFF
DNA: TGCGCCAGCAGCCATGTCGGACAGGGTCTGGAGAAGGAAAAACTGTTTTTT